This T cell receptor beta chain was obtained from a study of blood T cell repertoires in COVID-19. Study details: PBMCs, B-cell-depleted T cells, or T cells were the source of the cDNA or gDNA that made up the material.

Per the original data handling: Cell counts per sample came from amplifying reference gene primers. The protocol was immunoSEQ multiplex PCR, while the TCRdb copy is restricted to in-frame clones and leaves out a portion. That table gives V, J and clone size, and the DNA gave D and trimming. In the table there are roughly 120,000 clones, about 91% of which are singletons. This CDR3 region has 13 residues. Germline V lookup: CDR1 LNHDA, CDR2 SQIVND (reference sequence). V shed 5 bases and J shed 0 bases, with 7 bases lying between them. The chain is built from TRBV19 and TRBJ1-1; D is undetermined. This clonotype originated in a woman in her forties or fifties with active or convalescent COVID-19. What was sequenced was peripheral blood. CDR3 bases: TGTGCCAGTAGTCTGGGCCTGAACACTGAAGCTTTCTTT. As protein: CASSLGLNTEAFF. Looking up the rest from reference TRBV19 and TRBJ1-1 gives the full variable domain: DGGITQSPKYLFRKEGQNVTLSCEQNLNHDAMYWYRQDPGQGLRLIYYSQIVNDFQKGDIAEGYSVSREKKESFPLTVTSAQKNPTAFYLCASSLGLNTEAFFGQGTRLTVV.